This TCR beta chain is drawn from a study of identical twins (TCRdb year 2016). Notes on the research overall: TCR alpha and beta repertoires from monozygotic twins, unrelated adults of various ages and cord blood were deep-sequenced to test whether fetal clonotypes persist. To rule out contamination, replicate twin experiments were performed at different times with different library preparation protocols. The investigation overall reported the following: Excess twin sharing in beta out-of-frame sequences was weaker because fewer shared sequences lowered the signal-to-noise ratio. Invariant T cells such as MAIT and iNKT could partly confound zero-insertion analyses, although diverse VJ usage argued against such confounding for most clonotypes. In monozygotic twins, out-of-frame TCR alpha sharing was systematically underestimated by recombination models, although the models agreed with sharing between unrelated individuals. Abundant cord blood beta clonotypes had fewer insertions, young adult naive repertoires showed a similar but weaker trend, and memory repertoires showed no such trend. Because the same donors could not be followed over many years, conclusions were based on cross-sectional statistical analysis. Compared with coincidental sharing between unrelated individuals, out-of-frame TCR alpha sequences shared between twins showed an excess of sequences with low generation probability.

The germline V gene (reference sequence) gives CDR1 as GTSNPN and CDR2 as SVGIG. The CDR3 numbers 13 residues from cysteine through phenylalanine. Only CDR3 DNA is held: 39 bases, read in frame from base 1. Trimming accounts for 3 bases at V and 6 bases at J, while the number of junction bases matched to no gene is 2. Library prep was done by 5' RACE. The sequencer listed for this sample is Illumina HiSeq 2000. A universal primer binding site was added through template switching, and the final cDNA carried a unique molecular identifier so that TCR cDNA molecules could be counted accurately. Specific primers in the conserved constant-segment region were used to synthesize first-strand cDNA for TCR alpha and beta chains. To control for contamination, every cDNA library carried two barcodes: a SMART-Mk sample barcode plus Illumina barcodes. TruSeq adapter sequences and Illumina sample barcodes were added in two successive PCR steps. Sequencing of the TCR alpha and beta cDNA libraries was done on the Illumina HiSeq platform using custom primers. For the original study's pipeline: MiGEC processed the raw reads to extract unique molecular identifiers, while MiXCR was used to determine the CDR3 positions. Recombination models were inferred per individual with the repgenHMM and IGoR tools using an EM algorithm. Shared clonotype analysis was performed with the tcR package in R, normalizing sharing by the product of cloneset sizes. Out-of-frame nonproductive sequences were analyzed to study raw recombination free of thymic and clonal selection effects. TCRdb reanalyzed the raw reads on its own, using fastp at Q25 for trimming and MiXCR for clone calling, and kept in-frame beta chains. Under each unique CDR3 protein, matching rows form one entry showing the most common genes and DNA. The V and J calls, along with clone size, are taken from TCRdb and not from the paper's own processing. This sample has around 230,000 distinct CDR3 sequences in its table, and around 9.6% of those were observed once. The ten largest clones add up to about 5% of the sample.

This clonotype was detected only a few times. There is no known antigen for this receptor. No clone much larger than this one lies a single base away; base qualities are absent. All donors were healthy Caucasians. Miltenyi CD45RO+ enrichment and human naive T-cell isolation kits were used to isolate memory (CD45RO+) and naive T cells from PBMC. This chain joins TRBV30 to TRBJ2-4, with 10 middle bases fitting TRBD2. The sequence derives from a woman aged 18-30 years in good health. The material sequenced was memory (CD45RO+) T cells sorted from blood. The intended sense of this specimen's cell subset or site label: CD45RO+ enriched T cells. The sequenced DNA is TGTGCCTGGAGGTCTAGCGGGAGAAACATTCAGTACTTC. This is translated as CAWRSSGRNIQYF.